This TCR beta chain is from a study of monozygotic twins with inflammatory bowel disease. RNA in its total form was extracted from whole blood, and T cells were not sorted. This CDR3 has 14 residues. TCRdb processed the 5' RACE reads again and assigns one entry to each CDR3 protein, with no DNA. The table counts a few hundred thousand distinct CDR3 sequences; approximately 1.6% lies in the top ten. The chain is built from TRBV12-3 or TRBV12-4 and TRBJ2-5; the TCRdb call, TRBD1, lacks DNA for checking. The clonotype comes from a human donor with ulcerative colitis or Crohn's disease, or a healthy co-twin of an affected twin (not recorded which). The sequencing sample was made of blood. CDR3 protein: CASSSGGNSETQYF.